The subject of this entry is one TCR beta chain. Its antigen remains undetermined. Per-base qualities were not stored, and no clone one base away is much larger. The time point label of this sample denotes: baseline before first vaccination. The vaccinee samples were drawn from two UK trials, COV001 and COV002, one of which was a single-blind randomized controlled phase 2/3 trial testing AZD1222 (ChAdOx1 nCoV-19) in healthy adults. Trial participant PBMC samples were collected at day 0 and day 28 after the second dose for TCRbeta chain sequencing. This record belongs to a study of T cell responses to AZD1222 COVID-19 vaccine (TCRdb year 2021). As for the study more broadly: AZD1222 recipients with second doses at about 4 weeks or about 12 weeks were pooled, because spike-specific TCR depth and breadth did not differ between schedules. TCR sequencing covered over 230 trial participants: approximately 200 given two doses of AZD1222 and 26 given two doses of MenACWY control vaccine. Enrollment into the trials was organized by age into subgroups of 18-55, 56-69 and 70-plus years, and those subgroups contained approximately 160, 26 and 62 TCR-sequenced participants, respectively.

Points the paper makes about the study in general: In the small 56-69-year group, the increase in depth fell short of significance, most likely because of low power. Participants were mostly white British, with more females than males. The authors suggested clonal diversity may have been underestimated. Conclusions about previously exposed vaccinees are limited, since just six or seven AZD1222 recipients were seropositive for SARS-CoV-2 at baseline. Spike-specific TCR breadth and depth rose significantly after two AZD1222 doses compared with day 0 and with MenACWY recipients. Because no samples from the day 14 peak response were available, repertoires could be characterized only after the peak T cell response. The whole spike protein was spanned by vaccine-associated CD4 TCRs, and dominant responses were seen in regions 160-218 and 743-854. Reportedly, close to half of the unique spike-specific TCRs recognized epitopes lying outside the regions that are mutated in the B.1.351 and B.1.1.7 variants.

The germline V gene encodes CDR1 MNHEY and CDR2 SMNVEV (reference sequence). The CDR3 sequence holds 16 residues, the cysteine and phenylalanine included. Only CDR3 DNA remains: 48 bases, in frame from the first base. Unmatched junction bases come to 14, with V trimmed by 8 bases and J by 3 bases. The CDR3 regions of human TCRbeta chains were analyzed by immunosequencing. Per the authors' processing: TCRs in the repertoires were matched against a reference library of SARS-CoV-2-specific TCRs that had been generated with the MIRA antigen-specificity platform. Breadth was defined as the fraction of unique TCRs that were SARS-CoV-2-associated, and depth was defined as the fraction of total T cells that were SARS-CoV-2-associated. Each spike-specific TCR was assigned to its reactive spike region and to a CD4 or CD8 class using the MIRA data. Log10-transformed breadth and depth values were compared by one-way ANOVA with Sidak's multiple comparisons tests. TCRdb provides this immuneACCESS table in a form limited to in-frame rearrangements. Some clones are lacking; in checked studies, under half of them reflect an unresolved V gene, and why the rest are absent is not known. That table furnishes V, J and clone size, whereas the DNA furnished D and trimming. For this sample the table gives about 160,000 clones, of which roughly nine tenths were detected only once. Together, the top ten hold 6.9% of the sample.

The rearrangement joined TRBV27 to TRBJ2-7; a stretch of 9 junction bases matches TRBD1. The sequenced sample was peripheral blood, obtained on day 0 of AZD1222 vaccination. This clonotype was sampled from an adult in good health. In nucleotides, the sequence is TGTGCCAGCCTTCCGGGTTGGGGACAGGGATACTACGAGCAGTACTTC. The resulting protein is CASLPGWGQGYYEQYF.